This entry lists 31 T cell receptor beta chains sequenced from one sample in a study of T cells in Graves' hyperthyroidism and ophthalmopathy. What was amplified from RNA transcripts were TCR beta CDR3 regions. The HTBI primer set was used in a first-round RT-PCR of the TCR CDR3. One entry per CDR3 protein results from TCRdb running MiXCR on the multiplex PCR reads. The table lists approximately 350,000 distinct CDR3 sequences, about 15% of them singletons, with about 21% in the top ten. The sample consisted of blood. Receptors originate from a woman aged 55-70 years with Graves' ophthalmopathy.

This clonotype appeared many times. V gene TRBV12-3 or TRBV12-4 combines with J gene TRBJ2-7; 9 positions agree with TRBD1. After removal of 3 bases from V and 2 bases from J, the junction contained 5 bases not matched to a gene. The CDR3 covers 15 residues. CDR3 sequence: CASSFFRQGAYEQYF. DNA of the CDR3: TGTGCCAGCAGTTTCTTTAGACAGGGGGCCTACGAGCAGTACTTC.

The chain recombines TRBV4-1 with TRBJ2-7; TRBD1 might be the D (5 bases). Looked up from germline, CDR1 is MGHRA and CDR2 is YSYEKL. Trimming took off 0 bases at V and 7 bases at J, with 10 bases between the two ends. This CDR3 is 13 amino acids long. In DNA, the CDR3 is TGCGCCAGCAGCCAAGATCAGGGAACAGAGCAGTACTTC. Protein product: CASSQDQGTEQYF.

This clonotype was seen many times. The chain has TRBV7-3 and TRBJ2-2, with TRBD1 matching 8 bases. The CDR3 is 15 amino acids. CDR1 SGHTA and CDR2 FQGTGA come from the germline V gene. The J segment lost 4 bases and the V segment lost 5 bases, leaving 6 bases of the junction unmatched. CDR3 in amino acids: CASSVTGGGTGELFF. The CDR3 nucleotides are TGTGCCAGCAGCGTTACAGGGGGAGGCACCGGGGAGCTGTTTTTT.

In this sample, this clonotype turned up a few times. A much more abundant neighbour one base away suggests this may be a read error. The chain links TRBV7-3 to TRBJ2-3; D remains ambiguous. The CDR3 totals 14 residues. Germline V gene sequence: CDR1 SGHTA, CDR2 FQGTGA. V was shortened by 5 bases and J by 3 bases, with 12 bases between the two germline ends. The CDR3 is CASSPPTLTDTQYF. The DNA of the CDR3 is TGTGCCAGCAGCCCGCCGACCCTGACAGATACGCAGTATTTT.

In its sample, this clonotype was seen many times. V is TRBV28 and J is TRBJ2-7; 10 bases match TRBD2. CDR3 size: 16 residues. V shed 6 bases, J shed 5 bases, and the junction held 13 bases outside the gene matches. Germline V gene lookup returns CDR1 MDHEN and CDR2 SYDVKM. In nucleotides, the CDR3 is TGTGCCAGCAGCCCTAGCGGGAGAGGCGCGCGTCACGAGCAGTACTTC. Amino acid sequence: CASSPSGRGARHEQYF.

This clonotype was picked up many times. The chain recombines TRBV5-1 with TRBJ2-7, with 9 bases matching TRBD1. CDR1 is SGHRS and CDR2 is YFSETQ in the germline V gene. The CDR3 sequence is 14 residues long. The V and J ends lost 5 bases and 5 bases, in that order; junction bases with no gene match: 8. The CDR3 is CASSSRTGENEQYF. For the CDR3, the DNA is TGCGCCAGCAGTTCCCGGACAGGGGAGAACGAGCAGTACTTC.

This clonotype was found many times. This chain connects TRBV20-1 to TRBJ1-3; 7 bases map to TRBD1. The CDR3 spans 12 residues. Looked up from germline, CDR1 is DFQATT and CDR2 is SNEGSKA (reference sequence). Unmatched junction bases numbered 1, after V lost 3 bases and J lost 5 bases. DNA of the CDR3: TGCAGTGCTAGGACAGGGAGAAACACCATATATTTT. Translating it yields CSARTGRNTIYF.

The chain recombines TRBV19 with TRBJ2-1; no definite D call. The CDR3 sequence is 13 residues long. Germline lookup yields CDR1 LNHDA and CDR2 SQIVND (reference sequence). Trimming pared 7 bases from V and 7 bases from J, leaving 14 bases between. This chain's CDR3 is CASTGSSRNEQFF. The CDR3 DNA reads as TGTGCCAGTACCGGATCGTCTAGGAATGAGCAGTTCTTC.

The V and J genes are TRBV20-1 and TRBJ2-1; D uncertain. The CDR3 loop spans 15 amino acids. The V and J ends lost 6 bases and 5 bases respectively, with 20 bases between them. In germline, CDR1 is DFQATT, CDR2 SNEGSKA (reference sequence). Here the CDR3 reads CSANAASLTNNEQFF. CDR3 in DNA: TGCAGTGCCAACGCAGCCAGTCTTACAAACAATGAGCAGTTCTTC.

In this sample, this clonotype turned up many times. V gene TRBV12-3 or TRBV12-4 combines with J gene TRBJ2-1, with TRBD2 matching over 12 bases. The CDR3 contains 15 residues. Trimming at V came to 2 bases and at J to 9 bases, leaving 5 bases not matched to a gene. CDR3 in DNA: TGTGCCAGCAGTTTATCCCTAGCGGGAGGGGTTGAGCAGTTCTTC. Translation gives CASSLSLAGGVEQFF.

This clonotype was found many times. The V gene is TRBV3-1, the J gene TRBJ2-1, with D maybe TRBD2 (5 bases). CDR1 is LGHDT and CDR2 is YNNKEL in the germline V gene (reference sequence). The CDR3 is made up of 12 amino acids. Trimming pared 4 bases from V and 7 bases from J, leaving 8 bases between. CDR3 region: CASSLRRNEQFF. In nucleotides, the CDR3 is TGTGCCAGCAGCCTTCGGAGGAATGAGCAGTTCTTC.

The gene calls are TRBV6-1 and TRBJ2-5; 12 bases are shared with TRBD2. V lost 6 bases, J lost 2 bases, and 13 bases stayed unmatched. The CDR3 has 18 amino acids. Germline V gene lookup returns CDR1 MNHNS and CDR2 SASEGT. This CDR3 reads CASSPKPGLAGLQETQYF. Written as DNA, the CDR3 is TGTGCCAGCAGCCCCAAGCCGGGACTAGCGGGTCTACAAGAGACCCAGTACTTC.

In its sample, this clonotype was seen many times. This chain connects TRBV28 to TRBJ2-3; 9 bases fit TRBD2. The V and J ends lost 7 bases and 6 bases, in that order; junction bases with no gene match: 11. Germline CDR1 reads MDHEN; CDR2 reads SYDVKM. The CDR3 runs to 15 residues. CDR3 residues: CASTPPLAGPDTQYF. The CDR3 nucleotides read TGTGCCAGCACCCCACCGCTAGCGGGACCCGATACGCAGTATTTT.

This clonotype was detected ten times or more. The chain is built from TRBV12-3 or TRBV12-4 and TRBJ2-1, with 11 bases lining up with TRBD1. After removal of 6 bases from V and 10 bases from J, the junction contained 14 bases not matched to a gene. This CDR3 is 16 amino acids long. The CDR3 bases are TGTGCCAGCAGCCCGAGAGCCGGGACAGGGGGAGGGGAGCAGTTCTTC. Its protein product is CASSPRAGTGGGEQFF.

The chain links TRBV7-6 to TRBJ2-7; D remains ambiguous. Germline V lookup: CDR1 SGHVS, CDR2 FNYEAQ. The CDR3 loop spans 14 amino acids. V lost 2 bases, J lost 4 bases, and 12 bases lay in between. CDR3 sequence: CASSLSPAIYEQYF. In DNA form, the CDR3 reads TGTGCCAGCAGCTTAAGCCCTGCTATTTACGAGCAGTACTTC. The variable domain in full, with the rest retrieved from reference TRBV7-6 and TRBJ2-7, is GAGVSQSPRYKVTKRGQDVALRCDPISGHVSLYWYRQALGQGPEFLTYFNYEAQQDKSGLPNDRFSAERPEGSISTLTIQRTEQRDSAMYRCASSLSPAIYEQYFGPGTRLTVT.

This clonotype was seen ten or more times. CDR3 amino acids: CASSLSGLGADEQYF. The CDR3 region has the DNA TGTGCCAGCAGTCTCTCTGGATTGGGCGCTGACGAGCAGTACTTC. This chain links TRBV28 with TRBJ2-7, with D uncertain. Germline CDR1 and CDR2: MDHEN and SYDVKM. This CDR3 has 15 amino acids. Trimming removed 5 bases from V and 5 bases from J, with 19 bases in between.

In this sample, this clonotype turned up many times. The chain is built from TRBV11-2 and TRBJ2-3, with a tentative D call TRBD1 (5 bases). Germline loops: CDR1 SGHAT, CDR2 FQNNGV. This CDR3 comprises 15 residues. Between the trimmed V and J ends, which lost 2 bases and 3 bases, there was a span of 12 bases. The CDR3 here is CASSLNPGRTDTQYF. The CDR3 DNA follows: TGTGCCAGCAGCTTAAATCCAGGGCGGACAGATACGCAGTATTTT.

CDR3 sequence reads: CASKAGGPGEQFF. DNA of the CDR3: TGTGCCAGCAAGGCGGGAGGGCCAGGTGAGCAGTTCTTC. The chain uses TRBV6-2 or TRBV6-3 and TRBJ2-1, with TRBD2 identical over 9 bases. Germline CDR1 reads MNHEY; CDR2 reads SVGEGT. This CDR3 spans 13 amino acids. V lost 7 bases, J lost 9 bases, and 7 bases stayed unmatched.

A remark on this clonotype: It may be a read error: a sequence one base away is much more abundant. J is TRBJ2-2 and V is TRBV7-2; 9 positions agree with TRBD2. The CDR3 has 20 residues. CDR1 and CDR2 from the germline V gene are SGHTA and FQGNSA. CDR3 nucleotide sequence: TGTGCCAGCAGCTTAGCCCGCGGTTTGGGGCTAGCGGGACTAACCGGGGAGCTGTCTTTT. Amino acid sequence: CASSLARGLGLAGLTGELSF.

This clonotype was picked up a small number of times. The DNA for the CDR3 is TGTGCCAGCAGCGTAGACGGGGACTCCCTCTTCTTT. Its protein is CASSVDGDSLFF. The genes are TRBV9 and TRBJ1-1; D is perhaps TRBD1 (5 bases). The V end was cut by 0 bases, the J end by 14 bases, with 14 bases between. The CDR3 runs 12 residues. From germline, CDR1 is SGDLS and CDR2 YYNGEE.

This chain joins TRBV6-1 and TRBJ2-3, with 9 bases lining up with TRBD2. Unmatched junction bases numbered 16, after V lost 5 bases and J lost 4 bases. Germline V gene sequence: CDR1 MNHNS, CDR2 SASEGT. This CDR3 has 18 residues. CDR3 sequence (DNA): TGTGCCAGCAGTACCTTAGCGGGAGCGCTTCCTGGGGCAGATACGCAGTATTTT. It is translated as CASSTLAGALPGADTQYF.

As concerns this clonotype: Since a much larger clone is just one base distant, this may be a read error. The V call is TRBV7-2, the J call TRBJ2-7; D is uncertain. There are 15 residues in the CDR3. V was cut by 6 bases and J by 1 base, with 16 bases left in between. CDR1 is SGHTA, CDR2 FQGNSA, per germline. CDR3 residues: CASRGLAAISYEQYF. The DNA for the CDR3 is TGTGCCAGCAGGGGCCTGGCGGCAATATCCTACGAGCAGTACTTC.

The chain couples TRBV29-1 to TRBJ2-2, with 8 bases aligning to TRBD1. The length of the CDR3 is 12 residues. V lost 4 bases and J lost 6; bases outside the gene matches: 1. Germline V gene lookup returns CDR1 SQVTM and CDR2 ANQGSEA. The CDR3 nucleotides read TGCAGCGTTGCACAGGGGGCCGGGGAGCTGTTTTTT. This gives the protein CSVAQGAGELFF.

This clonotype was observed at least ten times. This sequence joins TRBV19 and TRBJ1-1, with unresolved D. V shed 3 bases and J shed 1 base, with 12 bases lying between them. Germline CDR1 is LNHDA and CDR2 is SQIVND (reference sequence). The CDR3 extends over 15 amino acids. The CDR3 DNA reads TGTGCCAGTAGTATTTCGAAGACGGCGAACACTGAAGCTTTCTTT. Residues: CASSISKTANTEAFF.

This clonotype has just a few counts. In nucleotides, the CDR3 is TGTGCCAGTAGGACGGACCTAGAGAACACTGAAGCTTTCTTT. Amino acid sequence: CASRTDLENTEAFF. The chain uses TRBV19 and TRBJ1-1, with D unresolved. Trimming shortened V by 6 bases and J by 1 base, and 12 bases separated the two germline ends. Per germline, CDR1 LNHDA and CDR2 SQIVND (reference sequence). The CDR3 is 14 residues long.

This clonotype was found a few times. The rearrangement links TRBV2 to TRBJ1-6; D not certain. V dropped 3 bases and J dropped 9 bases, with 12 bases sitting between them. The CDR3 contains 14 residues. The germline V gene has CDR1 SNHLY and CDR2 FYNNEI. CDR3 coding DNA: TGTGCCAGCAGTGACGACATCGTGGGTTCACCCCTCCACTTT. Residues: CASSDDIVGSPLHF.

With regard to this clonotype: One end of the junction varies from germline; a read error may be responsible. CDR3 coding DNA: TGTGCCAGTAGGGGGGGAGGGGGCGAGAGAAACACTAAAGCTTTCTTT. It translates to CASRGGGGERNTKAFF. The chain is built from TRBV19 and TRBJ1-1; 7 nucleotides match TRBD1. This CDR3 comprises 16 residues. Germline V gene data show CDR1 as LNHDA and CDR2 as SQIVND (reference sequence). The full variable domain, with the rest looked up from reference TRBV19 and TRBJ1-1, is DGGITQSPKYLFRKEGQNVTLSCEQNLNHDAMYWYRQDPGQGLRLIYYSQIVNDFQKGDIAEGYSVSREKKESFPLTVTSAQKNPTAFYLCASRGGGGERNTKAFFGQGTRLTVV.

This clonotype was seen ten or more times. This rearrangement joins TRBV6-1 to TRBJ2-3, with D perhaps TRBD1 (6 bases). The CDR3 is 13 residues long. Germline-derived CDR1 and CDR2 are MNHNS and SASEGT. Trimming removed 6 bases at V and 13 bases at J, with 20 bases between. DNA for the CDR3: TGTGCCAGCAGGCTAACCGTAGGGGGTGAGGAGTATTTT. It specifies CASRLTVGGEEYF.

This clonotype was counted at least ten times. This chain connects TRBV20-1 to TRBJ2-3; D is ambiguous. The CDR3 runs 10 residues. V was clipped by 3 bases and J by 8 bases, with 6 bases between them. Germline assignment: CDR1 DFQATT and CDR2 SNEGSKA (reference sequence). In nucleotides, the CDR3 is TGCAGTGCTAGCGCTGGTACGCAGTATTTT. This encodes CSASAGTQYF.

Concerning this clonotype itself: A much larger clone differs by one base, so this may be a read error. The chain couples TRBV6-5 to TRBJ2-7; 11 bases line up with TRBD2. The CDR3 has 15 amino acids. Germline CDR1 is MNHEY and CDR2 is SVGAGI. The DNA for the CDR3 is TGTGCCAGCAGTTACGCTAGCGGGGGGAGGTACGAGCAGTGCTTC. Translating gives CASSYASGGRYEQCF.

Details on this clonotype: The junction shows a germline mismatch at one end, possibly a read error. The V call is TRBV7-8, the J call TRBJ2-5, with D perhaps TRBD2 (6 bases). CDR3 length: 12 residues. In germline, CDR1 is SGHVS, CDR2 FQNEAQ. The CDR3 protein is CAGSRGQETQYF. The CDR3 bases are TGTGCCGGCAGCCGGGGGCAAGAGACCCAGTACTTC.